This T cell receptor (beta chain) was obtained from a study of blood T cell repertoires in COVID-19. Turning to the study itself: Both acute and convalescent COVID-19 samples were obtained from the United States, Italy and Spain.

Germline CDR1 reads KGHSH; CDR2 reads LQKENI. V trimming: 2 bases; J trimming: 8 bases; junction bases outside the gene matches: 6. The CDR3 consists of 15 residues. Contact with a PCR-confirmed or clinician-diagnosed COVID-19 case occurred within 2 weeks of entry. This table comes from immunoSEQ multiplex PCR, and its TCRdb copy is limited to in-frame clones, with some not included. The sample carries roughly 240,000 clones, 83% recorded once. This TCR derives from a woman aged 40 to 50 who had been exposed to COVID-19. This rearrangement joins TRBV18 to TRBJ2-1, with 10 bases aligning to TRBD1. The sequenced sample was PBMCs or T cells enriched from blood (not recorded which). CDR3 coding DNA: TGTGCCAGCTCACCATCGGGACAGGGGACCTATGAGCAGTTCTTC. Translated, it gives CASSPSGQGTYEQFF.